These T cell receptor beta chains were read from a single sample in a study of beta chain features in type 1 diabetes. Profiling relied on immunoSEQ multiplex PCR, and the TCRdb table lists in-frame clones only, not all of them. The sample has a few hundred thousand clones; approximately 25% are singletons. Specimen: naive CD4+ T cells from blood. The receptors originated from a woman aged 25-40 years with type 1 diabetes. Each CDR3 is given without its conserved first and last residue.

v_call	j_call	cdr3_aa
TRBV11-2	TRBJ2-2	ASSLGPSGELF
TRBV29-1	TRBJ2-1	SVFDAGEEGEQF
TRBV6-5	TRBJ2-2	ASSYGHGLIGELF
TRBV5-1	TRBJ2-3	ASSLYTGQITDTQY
TRBV29-1	TRBJ1-4	SAAGSGEKLF
TRBV27	TRBJ2-5	ASSSPSGEETQY
TRBV6-1	TRBJ2-7	ASRWTGARNEQY
TRBV2	TRBJ2-7	AGSGTSGTPYEQY
TRBV2	TRBJ2-3	ASKQTADTQY
TRBV11-2	TRBJ2-7	ASSRDRNRYEQY
TRBV2	TRBJ2-1	ASSGTSGSLVNEQF
TRBV5-4	TRBJ2-1	ASSHRTSGSHEQF
TRBV14	TRBJ2-7	ASSLRQGFTYEQY
TRBV4-1	TRBJ2-2	ASSQQDRRTGELF
TRBV9	TRBJ1-2	ASSVAWGVDYGYT
TRBV19	TRBJ2-5	ASSTPGMLETQY
TRBV12-5	TRBJ2-5	ASALYETQY
TRBV18	TRBJ2-7	ASSPPPGQYEQY
TRBV7-8	TRBJ2-7	ASSNLDRGVYEQY
TRBV10-3	TRBJ2-6	AISVHQGSGANVLT
TRBV18	TRBJ2-1	ASSPLAGEGNEQF
TRBV5-1	TRBJ1-2	ASSLTGDYGYT
TRBV4-2	TRBJ2-6	ASSPDRGNSGANVLT
TRBV6-1	TRBJ1-2	ASSGRQGGYGYT
TRBV29-1	TRBJ1-1	SVDRTGSNTEAF
TRBV7-9	TRBJ2-5	ASSPRLHGQETQY
TRBV5-1	TRBJ2-7	ASSLHGPGTYEQY
TRBV6-5	TRBJ2-7	ASIRDTHSYEQY
TRBV6-5	TRBJ1-4	ASSYSGEKLF
TRBV7-8	TRBJ1-5	ASSLTRHQQGNQPQH
TRBV10-3	TRBJ2-3	AIRLAANTDTQY
TRBV30	TRBJ2-2	AEGRNGELF
TRBV11-2	TRBJ1-5	ASSPYSNQPQH
TRBV14	TRBJ1-2	ASSQGQGSAYGYT
TRBV5-1	TRBJ2-1	ASSQGLATTYNEQF
TRBV9	TRBJ1-1	ASSAQGQETNTEAF
TRBV4-2	TRBJ1-1	ASSQGDRANTEAF
TRBV5-4	TRBJ2-4	ASSFPGVENIQY
TRBV6-5	TRBJ2-7	ASSSRDNTYEQY
TRBV2	TRBJ1-2	ASSAYQGPYYGYT
TRBV5-1	TRBJ2-6	ASRAGSGANVLT
TRBV4-1	TRBJ1-5	ASSQGQGIRNQPQH
TRBV9	TRBJ1-3	ASSLGGGENTIY
TRBV7-3	TRBJ1-1	ASSLSGEGTEAF
TRBV27	TRBJ2-7	ASSLDLISREQY
TRBV4-2	TRBJ2-3	ASSKGTSGSPTDTQY
TRBV19	TRBJ2-7	ASSSQGYEQY
TRBV7-9	TRBJ2-2	ASRRQGLETGELF
TRBV30	TRBJ1-1	AWNRNMNTEAF
TRBV29-1	TRBJ2-1	SAKGLAGVPDRGNEQF
TRBV19	TRBJ1-5	ASSISSRAGNQPQH
TRBV15	TRBJ1-1	ATSKQGLNTEAF
TRBV4-1	TRBJ2-1	ASSQDLEAGDPNEQF
TRBV5-1	TRBJ2-3	ASSFGLAGETDTQY
TRBV7-9	TRBJ2-3	ASSASTGADTQY
TRBV19	TRBJ1-2	ASSISQGDYGYT
TRBV9	TRBJ2-6	ASSVASSGANVLT
TRBV5-1	TRBJ2-7	ASSLIFSGSSYEQY
TRBV6-6	TRBJ2-2	ASSPGQGRAGELF
TRBV7-9	TRBJ1-1	ASSLVPPTALEAF